The 32 T cell receptor beta chains given below trace back to one sample, sequenced in a study of T cell changes during pregnancy in multiple sclerosis. Produced via immunoSEQ multiplex PCR; TCRdb's table is partial and in-frame only. The profile shows about 44,000 clones, around 89% of them singletons. Sequences were derived from CD8+ T cells from peripheral blood mononuclear cells, sampled after pregnancy. These receptors all stem from a female donor in good health, enrolled as a control in a pregnancy study.

V usage is TRBV5-6 and J usage is TRBJ2-1; no clear D gene. The CDR3 runs 13 residues. Per the germline V gene, CDR1 is SGHDT and CDR2 is YYEEEE. With 3 bases removed from V and 4 bases from J, the gap between germline ends came to 8 bases. CDR3 sequence: CASSSTTYNEQFF. CDR3 sequence (DNA): TGTGCCAGCAGCTCTACTACTTACAATGAGCAGTTCTTC.

The J gene is TRBJ1-4, the V gene TRBV21-1; TRBD1, the D gene given by the table, was not confirmed from the DNA. TRBV21-1 is classified as a pseudogene. There are 15 residues in the CDR3. In nucleotides, the CDR3 is TGTGCCAGCAGCAAAGGGGCGCTGGGCAATGAAAAACTGTTTTTT. Translated, it gives CASSKGALGNEKLFF.

This chain joins TRBV27 and TRBJ2-5, with D possibly TRBD2 on 6 matching bases. The CDR3 consists of 13 residues. Trimming pared 4 bases from V and 5 bases from J, leaving 11 bases between. Germline CDR1 reads MNHEY; CDR2 reads SMNVEV (reference sequence). The CDR3 here is CASSYSGRETQYF. As DNA, the CDR3 is TGTGCCAGCAGTTACTCGGGGAGGGAGACCCAGTACTTC.

This chain links TRBV9 with TRBJ1-6, with D possibly TRBD1 on 5 matching bases. The germline V gene has CDR1 SGDLS and CDR2 YYNGEE. V was trimmed by 3 bases and J by 0 bases, leaving 7 bases between them. The CDR3 has 15 amino acids. CDR3: CASSAQDSYNSPLHF. CDR3 coding DNA: TGTGCCAGCAGCGCACAGGACTCCTATAATTCACCCCTCCACTTT.

This chain joins TRBV30 and TRBJ1-1, with 9 bases fitting TRBD1. Germline CDR1 and CDR2: GTSNPN and SVGIG (reference sequence). The CDR3 loop spans 13 amino acids. Trimming cost V 5 bases and J 6 bases; bases outside gene matches: 7. The CDR3 nucleotides read TGTGCCTGGGTTACAGGGGGCCTCGCTGAAGCTTTCTTT. Its protein product is CAWVTGGLAEAFF. Complete variable domain (other parts from reference TRBV30 and TRBJ1-1): SQTIHQWPATLVQPVGSPLSLECTVEGTSNPNLYWYRQAAGRGLQLLFYSVGIGQISSEVPQNLSASRPQDRQFILSSKKLLLSDSGFYLCAWVTGGLAEAFFGQGTRLTVV.

The chain couples TRBV5-4 to TRBJ2-2; maybe TRBD1 (5 bases). The CDR3 loop spans 12 amino acids. V lost 5 bases to trimming and J lost 5 bases, with 7 bases between them. Germline CDR1 and CDR2: SGHNT and YYREEE (reference sequence). The CDR3 is CASSQGTGELFF. The CDR3 coding sequence is TGTGCCAGCAGTCAGGGAACCGGGGAGCTGTTTTTT. Based on the CDR3 plus reference TRBV5-4 and TRBJ2-2, the full variable domain is ETGVTQSPTHLIKTRGQQVTLRCSSQSGHNTVSWYQQALGQGPQFIFQYYREEENGRGNFPPRFSGLQFPNYSSELNVNALELDDSALYLCASSQGTGELFFGEGSRLTVL.

The V gene is TRBV4-2, the J gene TRBJ1-2; possibly TRBD1 for D (6 bases). CDR3 size: 13 residues. Germline V gene sequence: CDR1 LGHNA, CDR2 YNFKEQ. The V end was cut by 5 bases, the J end by 6 bases, with 13 bases between. CDR3 protein: CASSLAGVNGYTF. The CDR3 nucleotides read TGTGCCAGCAGCTTGGCAGGGGTTAATGGCTACACCTTC.

The chain joins TRBV4-1 to TRBJ1-1, with TRBD1 matching over 9 bases. The germline gives CDR1 MGHRA, CDR2 YSYEKL. The ends lost 1 base at V and 7 bases at J; junction bases unmatched: 10. The CDR3 length is 16 residues. Here the CDR3 reads CASSQVPTGGNFEAFF. As DNA, the CDR3 is TGCGCCAGCAGCCAAGTGCCGACAGGGGGAAACTTTGAAGCTTTCTTT.

The genes are TRBV6-4 and TRBJ2-1; a weak D match, TRBD2 (5 bases). The CDR3 has 14 amino acids. The germline V gene encodes CDR1 MRHNA and CDR2 SNTAGT. The ends were cut back, 2 bases at V and 10 bases at J, with 15 bases in the middle. The CDR3 is CASSDGPGSAEQFF. The CDR3, as DNA: TGTGCCAGCAGTGACGGCCCTGGGAGCGCCGAGCAGTTCTTC.

DNA for the CDR3: TGTGCCAGCAGTTTCGGGGACAGGGCGAGACAGCCCCAGCATTTT. Protein: CASSFGDRARQPQHF. V usage is TRBV28 and J usage is TRBJ1-5; 9 bases align to TRBD1. The germline V gene has CDR1 MDHEN and CDR2 SYDVKM. J gave up 7 bases and V 3 bases, and 7 bases lay outside the gene matches. This CDR3 comprises 15 residues.

The chain has TRBV5-4 and TRBJ2-3, with 8 positions matching TRBD1. This CDR3 spans 16 amino acids. Germline V lookup: CDR1 SGHNT, CDR2 YYREEE (reference sequence). V gave up 4 bases and J gave up 2 bases; unmatched junction bases: 9. The CDR3 sequence is CASSRGQGTHTDTQYF. The CDR3 DNA follows: TGTGCCAGCAGCAGAGGACAGGGCACTCACACAGATACGCAGTATTTT.

The J gene is TRBJ2-1, the V gene TRBV2; TRBD2 aligns across 11 bases. The junction had 7 bases not matched to a gene; V was cut back by 4 bases and J by 5 bases. Germline CDR1 SNHLY, CDR2 FYNNEI. This CDR3 contains 16 residues. CDR3 region: CASSVVAGGPNNEQFF. CDR3 DNA sequence: TGTGCCAGCAGTGTAGTAGCGGGGGGGCCGAACAATGAGCAGTTCTTC.

J is TRBJ1-6 and V is TRBV7-6, with D possibly being TRBD1 (6 bases). V was clipped by 5 bases and J by 1 base, with 18 bases between them. Germline V gene data show CDR1 as SGHVS and CDR2 as FNYEAQ. The CDR3 contains 18 residues. The chain's CDR3 is CASSQKSGARSYNSPLHF. Here the CDR3 DNA reads TGTGCCAGCAGCCAAAAATCAGGGGCGCGGTCCTATAATTCACCCCTCCACTTT.

The chain uses TRBV6-5 and TRBJ2-2, with D uncertain. The CDR3 spans 13 residues. The V end lost 2 bases, the J end lost 8 bases, and 9 bases lay between the germline ends. Germline V lookup: CDR1 MNHEY, CDR2 SVGAGI. The CDR3 sequence: CASSYTQAGELFF. The CDR3 nucleotides are TGTGCCAGCAGTTACACCCAAGCGGGGGAGCTGTTTTTT.

As DNA, the CDR3 is TGCGCCAGCAGCCAAGACTCAGGGGGCGCAGGGGGCGAGCAGTACTTC. Translating gives CASSQDSGGAGGEQYF. This rearrangement joins TRBV4-3 to TRBJ2-7, with 8 positions matching TRBD1. This CDR3 is built from 16 residues. The germline CDR1 and CDR2 sequences are LGHNA and YSLEER. Losses at the gene ends were 0 bases for V and 6 bases for J; bases not matched to a gene: 10.

The chain couples TRBV4-3 to TRBJ1-3; 10 nucleotides agree with TRBD1. The CDR3 is 16 residues long. Germline-derived CDR1 and CDR2 are LGHNA and YSLEER. V lost 3 bases, J lost 2 bases, and 4 bases stayed unmatched. This chain's CDR3 is CASSQRQGATGNTIYF. In nucleotides, the CDR3 is TGCGCCAGCAGCCAGAGACAGGGGGCCACTGGAAACACCATATATTTT.

The V gene is TRBV15, the J gene TRBJ1-1; TRBD1 is a possible D gene (5 bases). The germline CDR1 and CDR2 sequences are LNHNV and YYDKDF (reference sequence). V dropped 5 bases and J dropped 5 bases, with 12 bases sitting between them. CDR3 length equals 13 residues. CDR3 residues: CATSASGGTEAFF. CDR3 bases: TGTGCCACCAGCGCCTCGGGGGGGACTGAAGCTTTCTTT.

The chain uses TRBV7-9 and TRBJ1-2, with 9 bases lining up with TRBD1. This CDR3 is built from 12 residues. Per germline, CDR1 SEHNR and CDR2 FQNEAQ (reference sequence). J was trimmed by 8 bases and V by 7 bases; bases with no gene match: 5. The CDR3 sequence is CASKEDRGGYTF. The CDR3, as DNA: TGTGCCAGCAAAGAGGACAGGGGCGGCTACACCTTC. The whole variable domain, remainder taken from reference TRBV7-9 and TRBJ1-2, is DTGVSQNPRHKITKRGQNVTFRCDPISEHNRLYWYRQTLGQGPEFLTYFQNEAQLEKSRLLSDRFSAERPKGSFSTLEIQRTEQGDSAMYLCASKEDRGGYTFGSGTRLTVV.

The rearrangement uses TRBV27 and TRBJ1-2; 9 nucleotides align to TRBD1. The CDR3 extends over 15 amino acids. Germline CDR1 is MNHEY and CDR2 is SMNVEV (reference sequence). V dropped 5 bases and J dropped 3; count of bases not matched to a gene: 7. CDR3 loop: CASSQTGGSYYGYTF. CDR3 coding DNA: TGTGCCAGCAGTCAAACAGGGGGCTCTTACTATGGCTACACCTTC.

The chain uses TRBV6-1 and TRBJ1-6, with a possible D match to TRBD1 (6 bases). This CDR3 is built from 14 residues. Trimming removed 6 bases at V and 8 bases at J, with 14 bases between. Germline V gene data show CDR1 as MNHNS and CDR2 as SASEGT. Written as DNA, the CDR3 is TGTGCCAGCAGCAGCCGGGACACCTATTCACCCCTCCACTTT. It translates to CASSSRDTYSPLHF.

This clone was observed once. The V gene is TRBV5-1, the J gene TRBJ2-7; 8 nucleotides agree with TRBD1. V lost 4 bases, J lost 7 bases, and 16 bases stayed unmatched. Germline values: CDR1 SGHRS, CDR2 YFSETQ. The CDR3 totals 16 residues. The CDR3 protein is CASSPSEAGGVWEQYF. In DNA, the CDR3 is TGCGCCAGCAGCCCCAGTGAGGCAGGGGGCGTGTGGGAGCAGTACTTC.

The V and J genes are TRBV27 and TRBJ2-7; 8 bases map to TRBD1. CDR1 is MNHEY, CDR2 SMNVEV, per germline (reference sequence). The CDR3 sequence is 14 residues long. V gave up 3 bases and J gave up 5 bases; unmatched junction bases: 6. CDR3 nucleotide sequence: TGTGCCAGCAGTTTTGGACAGGGACGTAACGAGCAGTACTTC. Translation: CASSFGQGRNEQYF.

This chain joins TRBV9 and TRBJ2-1, with TRBD1 matching 8 bases. V was clipped by 0 bases and J by 10 bases; unmatched bases: 9. This CDR3 spans 15 amino acids. Germline assignment: CDR1 SGDLS and CDR2 YYNGEE. CDR3 sequence: CASSVGQGAAEEQFF. Written as DNA, the CDR3 is TGTGCCAGCAGCGTAGGCCAGGGGGCTGCGGAAGAGCAGTTCTTC.

The rearrangement links TRBV7-9 to TRBJ2-7, with 10 positions matching TRBD1. This CDR3 has 16 amino acids. Germline CDR1 is SEHNR and CDR2 is FQNEAQ (reference sequence). With 0 bases clipped from V and 5 bases from J, the junction kept 7 bases outside the gene matches. CDR3 DNA sequence: TGTGCCAGCAGCTTAGCAACCGAGACAGGGGGCGACGAGCAGTACTTC. Protein product: CASSLATETGGDEQYF.

This chain links TRBV7-8 with TRBJ1-3, with 10 bases lining up with TRBD1. CDR1 is SGHVS, CDR2 FQNEAQ, per germline. J lost 8 bases, V lost 3 bases, and 4 bases had no gene match. This CDR3 has 14 amino acids. In DNA form, the CDR3 reads TGTGCCAGCAGCTTCGACAGGGGGCTGGACACCATATATTTT. It translates to CASSFDRGLDTIYF.

Only one count was recorded for this clone. The chain couples TRBV5-4 to TRBJ1-5, with D hard to call. The V and J ends lost 4 bases and 5 bases respectively, with 16 bases between them. Germline V gene sequence: CDR1 SGHNT, CDR2 YYREEE (reference sequence). This CDR3 region has 15 residues. In DNA form, the CDR3 reads TGTGCCAGCAGCCCCGGACCGGCCGGGGATCAGCCCCAGCATTTT. It translates to CASSPGPAGDQPQHF.

V is TRBV13 and J is TRBJ1-6; D possibly corresponds to TRBD1 (6 bases). Germline CDR1 and CDR2: PRHDT and FYEKMQ (reference sequence). The ends were cut back, 3 bases at V and 0 bases at J, with 15 bases in the middle. The CDR3 sequence is 18 residues long. The CDR3 DNA reads TGTGCCAGCAGCTTTCAACAGGGTTTGAGCTCCTATAATTCACCCCTCCACTTT. This encodes CASSFQQGLSSYNSPLHF.

The V and J genes are TRBV7-9 and TRBJ1-2; 7 bases map to TRBD1. The germline V gene has CDR1 SEHNR and CDR2 FQNEAQ (reference sequence). The CDR3 totals 14 residues. J gave up 10 bases and V 5 bases, and 13 bases lay outside the gene matches. CDR3 sequence: CASSRRQGPGDYTF. DNA of the CDR3: TGTGCCAGCAGCCGAAGACAGGGTCCCGGGGACTACACCTTC.

This chain joins TRBV14 and TRBJ1-2, with 9 bases fitting TRBD1. Germline loops: CDR1 SGHDN, CDR2 FVKESK. The V and J ends lost 3 bases and 7 bases, in that order; junction bases with no gene match: 3. This CDR3 contains 13 residues. CDR3 DNA sequence: TGTGCCAGCAGCCAGTCGACAGGGGGTGGCTACACCTTC. Its protein product is CASSQSTGGGYTF.

The chain recombines TRBV15 with TRBJ2-1; 9 nucleotides line up with TRBD2. The CDR3 sequence is 17 residues long. Losses at the gene ends were 3 bases for V and 7 bases for J; bases not matched to a gene: 13. In germline, CDR1 is LNHNV, CDR2 YYDKDF (reference sequence). The CDR3 loop reads CATSSFPGTSSINEQFF. The CDR3 DNA follows: TGTGCCACCAGCAGTTTTCCCGGGACTAGCAGTATTAATGAGCAGTTCTTC.

The J gene is TRBJ2-3, the V gene TRBV28, with 7 bases that match TRBD2. Germline assignment: CDR1 MDHEN and CDR2 SYDVKM. With V trimmed by 7 bases and J by 0 bases, 4 bases remained unmatched. This CDR3 spans 14 amino acids. In nucleotides, the CDR3 is TGTGCCAGCACGGGGGGACCTAGCACAGATACGCAGTATTTT. As protein: CASTGGPSTDTQYF.

V usage is TRBV7-3 and J usage is TRBJ1-1, with a possible D match to TRBD1 (6 bases). The CDR3 length is 13 residues. CDR1 is SGHTA, CDR2 FQGTGA, per germline. V was trimmed by 4 bases and J by 1 base, leaving 7 bases between them. The DNA of the CDR3 is TGTGCCAGCAGCTCGGACAGGAACACTGAAGCTTTCTTT. It encodes CASSSDRNTEAFF.